This T cell receptor beta chain was profiled in a study of blood T cell repertoires in COVID-19. For the study at large: Spain, Italy and the United States supplied samples that represented acute and convalescent COVID-19. PBMCs, B-cell-depleted T cells, or T cells were the source of the cDNA or gDNA that made up the material.

Methods used by the authors: Nucleated cell number was recorded as an estimate derived from reference gene primer amplification. Method: immunoSEQ multiplex PCR; TCRdb's copy keeps in-frame clones and lacks some. V and J calls and clone size are those listed in that table; D and trimming were worked out from the DNA. The table has about 88,000 clones, 80% to 90% seen once. Germline assignment: CDR1 MGHRA and CDR2 YSYEKL. V lost 1 base and J lost 3; bases outside the gene matches: 6. This CDR3 comprises 16 residues. The TCR originated in a man at least 80 years old with acute or convalescent COVID-19. Sequencing was performed on peripheral blood. The chain has TRBV4-1 and TRBJ2-1; 7 nucleotides agree with TRBD2. CDR3 nucleotides: TGCGCCAGCAGCCAAGGAGCGGGAAAAGGCTACAATGAGCAGTTCTTC. It specifies CASSQGAGKGYNEQFF.